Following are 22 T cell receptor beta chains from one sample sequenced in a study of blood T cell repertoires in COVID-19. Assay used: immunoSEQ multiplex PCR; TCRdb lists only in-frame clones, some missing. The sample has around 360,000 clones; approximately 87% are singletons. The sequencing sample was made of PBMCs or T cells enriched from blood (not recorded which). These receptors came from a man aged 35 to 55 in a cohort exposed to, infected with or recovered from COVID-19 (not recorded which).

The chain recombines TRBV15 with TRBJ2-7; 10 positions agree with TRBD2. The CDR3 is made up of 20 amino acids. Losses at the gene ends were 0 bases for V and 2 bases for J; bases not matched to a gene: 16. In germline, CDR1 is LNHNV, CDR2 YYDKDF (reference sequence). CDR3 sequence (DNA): TGTGCCACCAGCAGAGATTATGGCGGGGGTAGCGGGAGGTTCGCCTACGAGCAGTACTTC. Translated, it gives CATSRDYGGGSGRFAYEQYF.

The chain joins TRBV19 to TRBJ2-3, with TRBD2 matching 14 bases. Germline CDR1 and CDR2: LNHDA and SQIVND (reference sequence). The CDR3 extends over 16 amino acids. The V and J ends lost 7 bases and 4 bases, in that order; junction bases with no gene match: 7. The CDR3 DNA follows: TGTGCCAGTACCGAGACTAGCGGGAGGGCTCCAGATACGCAGTATTTT. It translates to CASTETSGRAPDTQYF. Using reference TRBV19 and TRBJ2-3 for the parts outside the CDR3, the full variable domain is DGGITQSPKYLFRKEGQNVTLSCEQNLNHDAMYWYRQDPGQGLRLIYYSQIVNDFQKGDIAEGYSVSREKKESFPLTVTSAQKNPTAFYLCASTETSGRAPDTQYFGPGTRLTVL.

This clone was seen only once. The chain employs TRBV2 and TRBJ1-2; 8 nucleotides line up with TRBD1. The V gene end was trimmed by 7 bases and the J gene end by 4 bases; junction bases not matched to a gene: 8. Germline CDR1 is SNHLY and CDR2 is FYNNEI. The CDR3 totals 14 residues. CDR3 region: CASTGQGGGYGYTF. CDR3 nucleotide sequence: TGTGCCAGCACCGGACAGGGCGGCGGCTATGGCTACACCTTC.

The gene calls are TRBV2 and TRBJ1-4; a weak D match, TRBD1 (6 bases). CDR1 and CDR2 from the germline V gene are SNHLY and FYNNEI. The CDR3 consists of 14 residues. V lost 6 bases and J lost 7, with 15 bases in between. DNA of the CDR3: TGTGCCAGCAGGGATTCCGGGACAACTGAAAAACTGTTTTTT. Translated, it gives CASRDSGTTEKLFF.

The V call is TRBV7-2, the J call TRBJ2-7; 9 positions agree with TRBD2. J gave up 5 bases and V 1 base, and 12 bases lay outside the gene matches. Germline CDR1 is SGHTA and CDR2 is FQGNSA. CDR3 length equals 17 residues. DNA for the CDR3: TGTGCCAGCAGCTTAGTGGGGACTAGCCTGACCTTTAACGAGCAGTACTTC. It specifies CASSLVGTSLTFNEQYF.

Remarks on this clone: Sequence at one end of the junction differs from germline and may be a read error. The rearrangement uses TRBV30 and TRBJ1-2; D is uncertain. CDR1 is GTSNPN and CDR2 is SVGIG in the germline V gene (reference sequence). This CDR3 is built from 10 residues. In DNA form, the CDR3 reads TGTGCCTCCGAGTTAGGGAGTAAAGCCTTC. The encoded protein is CASELGSKAF.

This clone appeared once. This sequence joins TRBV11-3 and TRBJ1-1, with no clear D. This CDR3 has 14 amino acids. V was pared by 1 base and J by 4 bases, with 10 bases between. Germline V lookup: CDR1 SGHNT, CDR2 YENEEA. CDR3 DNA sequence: TGTGCCAGCAGCTTAGGTGGAGGGAGCACTGAAGCTTTCTTT. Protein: CASSLGGGSTEAFF.

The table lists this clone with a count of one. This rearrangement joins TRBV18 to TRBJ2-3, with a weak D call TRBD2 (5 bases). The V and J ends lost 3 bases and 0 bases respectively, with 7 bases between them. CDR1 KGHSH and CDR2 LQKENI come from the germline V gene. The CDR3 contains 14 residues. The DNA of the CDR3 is TGTGCCAGCTCACCTAGGACTAGCACAGATACGCAGTATTTT. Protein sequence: CASSPRTSTDTQYF.

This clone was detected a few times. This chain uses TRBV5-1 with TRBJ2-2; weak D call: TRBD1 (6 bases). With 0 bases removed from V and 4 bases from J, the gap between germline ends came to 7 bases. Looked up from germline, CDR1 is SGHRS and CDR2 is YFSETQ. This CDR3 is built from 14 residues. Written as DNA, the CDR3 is TGCGCCAGCAGCTTGGTAGGGGGCACCGGGGAGCTGTTTTTT. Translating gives CASSLVGGTGELFF.

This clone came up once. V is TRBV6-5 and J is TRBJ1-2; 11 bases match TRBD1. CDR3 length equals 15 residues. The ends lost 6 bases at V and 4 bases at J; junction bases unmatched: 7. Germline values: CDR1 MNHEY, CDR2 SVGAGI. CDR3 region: CASRGQGVSPYGYTF. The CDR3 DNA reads TGTGCCAGCAGGGGACAGGGGGTTAGTCCCTATGGCTACACCTTC.

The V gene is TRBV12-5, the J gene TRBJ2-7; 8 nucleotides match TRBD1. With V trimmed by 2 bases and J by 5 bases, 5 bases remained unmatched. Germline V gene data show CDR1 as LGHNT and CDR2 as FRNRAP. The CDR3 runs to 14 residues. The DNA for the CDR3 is TGTGCTAGTGGTTTGCCCCTGGACAGGGACGAGCAGTACTTC. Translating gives CASGLPLDRDEQYF. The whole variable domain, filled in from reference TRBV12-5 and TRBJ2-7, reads DARVTQTPRHKVTEMGQEVTMRCQPILGHNTVFWYRQTMMQGLELLAYFRNRAPLDDSGMPKDRFSAEMPDATLATLKIQPSEPRDSAVYFCASGLPLDRDEQYFGPGTRLTVT.

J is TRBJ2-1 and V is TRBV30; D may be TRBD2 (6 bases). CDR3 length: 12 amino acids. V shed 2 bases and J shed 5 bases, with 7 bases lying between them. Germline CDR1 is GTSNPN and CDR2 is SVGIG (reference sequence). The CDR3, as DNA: TGTGCCTGGAGTCGGGGGAACAATGAGCAGTTCTTC. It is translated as CAWSRGNNEQFF.

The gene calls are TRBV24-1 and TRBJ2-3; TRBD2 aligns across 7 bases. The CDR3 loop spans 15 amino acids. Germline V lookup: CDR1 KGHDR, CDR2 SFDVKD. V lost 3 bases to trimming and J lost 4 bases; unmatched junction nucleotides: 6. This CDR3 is CATSDTRGSPDTQYF. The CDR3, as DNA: TGTGCCACCAGTGATACCCGCGGGAGTCCAGATACGCAGTATTTT.

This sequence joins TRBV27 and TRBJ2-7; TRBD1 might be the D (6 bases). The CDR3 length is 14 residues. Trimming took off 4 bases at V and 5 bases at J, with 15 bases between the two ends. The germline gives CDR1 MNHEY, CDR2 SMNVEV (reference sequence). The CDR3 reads CASSWDTGSDEQYF. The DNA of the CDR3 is TGTGCCAGCAGTTGGGACACAGGGAGTGACGAGCAGTACTTC.

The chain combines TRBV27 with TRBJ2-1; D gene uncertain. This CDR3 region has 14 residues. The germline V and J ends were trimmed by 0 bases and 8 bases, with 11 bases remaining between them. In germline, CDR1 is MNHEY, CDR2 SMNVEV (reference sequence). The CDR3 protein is CASSLSKAGDEQFF. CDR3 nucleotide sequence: TGTGCCAGCAGTTTATCGAAGGCAGGCGATGAGCAGTTCTTC.

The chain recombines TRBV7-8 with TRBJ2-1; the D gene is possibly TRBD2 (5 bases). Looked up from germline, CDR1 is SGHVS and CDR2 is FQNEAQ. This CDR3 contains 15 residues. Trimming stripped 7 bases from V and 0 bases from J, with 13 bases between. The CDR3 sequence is CASTRGLASYNEQFF. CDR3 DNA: TGTGCCAGCACCCGAGGACTGGCCTCCTACAATGAGCAGTTCTTC. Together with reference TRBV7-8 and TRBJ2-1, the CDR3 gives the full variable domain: GAGVSQSPRYKVAKRGQDVALRCDPISGHVSLFWYQQALGQGPEFLTYFQNEAQLDKSGLPSDRFFAERPEGSVSTLKIQRTQQEDSAVYLCASTRGLASYNEQFFGPGTRLTVL.

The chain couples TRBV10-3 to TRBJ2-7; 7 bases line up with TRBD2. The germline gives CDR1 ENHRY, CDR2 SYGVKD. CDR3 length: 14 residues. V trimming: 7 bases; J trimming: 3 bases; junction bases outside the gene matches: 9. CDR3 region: CAITPGGNGYEQYF. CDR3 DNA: TGTGCCATCACCCCCGGGGGGAACGGCTACGAGCAGTACTTC.

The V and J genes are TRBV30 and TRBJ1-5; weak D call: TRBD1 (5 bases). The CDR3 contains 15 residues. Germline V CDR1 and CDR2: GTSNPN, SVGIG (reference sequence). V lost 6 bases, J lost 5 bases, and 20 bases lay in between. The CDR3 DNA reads TGTGCCTGCCGAACTCAGGGAAAAGGACATCAGCCCCAGCATTTT. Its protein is CACRTQGKGHQPQHF.

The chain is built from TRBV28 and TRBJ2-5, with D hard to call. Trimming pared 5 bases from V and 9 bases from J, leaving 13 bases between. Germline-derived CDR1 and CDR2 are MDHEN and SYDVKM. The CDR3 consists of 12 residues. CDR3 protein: CASSLNYAAQYF. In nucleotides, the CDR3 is TGTGCCAGCAGTCTCAACTATGCGGCCCAGTACTTC.

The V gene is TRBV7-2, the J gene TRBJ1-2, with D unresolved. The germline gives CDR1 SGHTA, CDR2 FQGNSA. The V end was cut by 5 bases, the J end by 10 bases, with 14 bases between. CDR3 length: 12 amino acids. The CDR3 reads CASSRSGPYYTF. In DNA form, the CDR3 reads TGTGCCAGCAGCCGTTCAGGTCCTTACTACACCTTC.

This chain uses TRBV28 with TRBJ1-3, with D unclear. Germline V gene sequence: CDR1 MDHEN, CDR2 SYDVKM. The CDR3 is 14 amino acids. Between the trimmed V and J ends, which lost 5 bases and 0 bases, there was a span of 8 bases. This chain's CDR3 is CASSVDTSGNTIYF. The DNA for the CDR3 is TGTGCCAGCAGTGTCGACACCTCTGGAAACACCATATATTTT.

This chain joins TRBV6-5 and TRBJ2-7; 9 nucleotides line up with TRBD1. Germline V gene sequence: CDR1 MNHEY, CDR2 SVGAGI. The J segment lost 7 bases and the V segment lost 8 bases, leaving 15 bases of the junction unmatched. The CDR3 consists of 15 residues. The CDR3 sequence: CASAPSGTGRGEQYF. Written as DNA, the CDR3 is TGTGCCAGCGCCCCCTCCGGGACAGGGAGGGGGGAGCAGTACTTC.